This T cell receptor (beta chain) was captured by sequencing in a study of T cell repertoires in cytomegalovirus infection. Study context: CMV epitopes in the study were HLA-C-restricted (recently identified) and HLA-B-restricted (well studied). It can be stated that public TCR beta signatures indicated CMV infection as well as a matching HLA type. Study-level results: CMV-specific TCR beta clonotypes restricted by HLA-C dominated the ex vivo response.

The ends were cut back, 0 bases at V and 1 base at J, with 9 bases in the middle. The CDR3 runs to 15 residues. Looked up from germline, CDR1 is LGHNA and CDR2 is YSLEER. This clonotype was seen a handful of times. Its specificity is unknown. From the reads, TCRdb called clonotypes with MiXCR, one entry per CDR3 protein. Here the sample spans about 890,000 distinct CDR3 sequences, approximately 31% being singletons. The specimen comprised cultured CD8+ T cells from PBMCs, sampled from culture after CMV antigen stimulation. This TCR came from a human donor in good health (CMV status not recorded). Some clones in this sample may be carry-over from other donors' samples. The V and J genes are TRBV4-3 and TRBJ2-5; tentatively, D is TRBD2 (5 bases). The CDR3 sequence: CASSQDRGFQETQYF. CDR3 nucleotide sequence: TGCGCCAGCAGCCAAGATAGAGGGTTCCAAGAGACCCAGTACTTC.